This T cell receptor beta chain was captured in a study of patients and donors after allogeneic stem cell transplantation (dated by TCRdb to the early 2020s). With regard to this clonotype: This clone's antigen is unknown. It has no much larger one-base neighbor in the sample; base qualities were not kept.

The germline V gene provides CDR1 SGHAT and CDR2 FQNNGV. The V end gives up 5 bases and the J end 8 bases, leaving 8 bases in the junction not matched to a gene. Counted from cysteine to phenylalanine, this CDR3 has 15 amino acids. Just CDR3 DNA is preserved here, 45 bases in frame from base 1. Library preparation was by RT-PCR. The reads were generated on a NextSeq 550. TCRdb reprocessing: public reads trimmed at Q25 with fastp, clones called with MiXCR, in-frame beta chains kept. Duplicate CDR3 protein sequences are folded into a single record with the most common DNA and genes. Counted in this sample were over 25,000 distinct CDR3 sequences; less than 45% of them appeared once. Of the sample, less than 85% falls within the top ten clones.

The source of this sequence is a human donor who was either an allogeneic HSCT recipient or a stem cell or donor lymphocyte infusion donor (not recorded which). It is not recorded whose cells these are; they may come from a transplant donor. The chain is assembled from TRBV11-2 and TRBJ2-1; 11 bases in between match TRBD1. The specimen was blood, either unsorted or a sorted T cell fraction (not recorded which). The sequence in DNA is TGTGCCAGCAGCCAGCCGGGACAGGGGGTACATGAGCAGTTCTTC. This gives the protein CASSQPGQGVHEQFF.